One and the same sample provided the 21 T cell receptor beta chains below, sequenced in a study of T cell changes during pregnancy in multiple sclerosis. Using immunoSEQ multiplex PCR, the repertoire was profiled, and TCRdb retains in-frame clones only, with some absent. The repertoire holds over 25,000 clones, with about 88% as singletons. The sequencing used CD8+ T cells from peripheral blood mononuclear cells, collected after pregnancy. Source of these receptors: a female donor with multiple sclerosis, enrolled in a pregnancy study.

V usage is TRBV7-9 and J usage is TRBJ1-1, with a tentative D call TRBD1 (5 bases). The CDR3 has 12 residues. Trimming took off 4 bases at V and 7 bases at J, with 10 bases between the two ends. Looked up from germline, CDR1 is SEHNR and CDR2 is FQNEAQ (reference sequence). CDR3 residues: CASSYDSHEAFF. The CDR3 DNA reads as TGTGCCAGCAGCTATGACAGTCATGAAGCTTTCTTT.

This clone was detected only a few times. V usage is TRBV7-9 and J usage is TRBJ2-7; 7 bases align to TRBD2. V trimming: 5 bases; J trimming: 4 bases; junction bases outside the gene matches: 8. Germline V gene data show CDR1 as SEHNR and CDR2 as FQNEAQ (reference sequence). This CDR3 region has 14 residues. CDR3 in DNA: TGTGCCAGCAGCCATATCCAACTAGCGTACGAGCAGTACTTC. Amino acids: CASSHIQLAYEQYF.

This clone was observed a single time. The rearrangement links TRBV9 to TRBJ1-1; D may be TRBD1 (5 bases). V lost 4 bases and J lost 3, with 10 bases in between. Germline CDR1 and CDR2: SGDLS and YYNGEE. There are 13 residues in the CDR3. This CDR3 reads CASSPRDYTEAFF. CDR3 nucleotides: TGTGCCAGCAGCCCACGGGACTACACTGAAGCTTTCTTT.

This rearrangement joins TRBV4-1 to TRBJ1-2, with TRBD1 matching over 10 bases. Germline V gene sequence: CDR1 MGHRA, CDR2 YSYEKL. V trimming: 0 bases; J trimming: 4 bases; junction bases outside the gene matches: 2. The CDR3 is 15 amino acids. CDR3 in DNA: TGCGCCAGCAGCCAAGAAGGGGACAGGGGCTATGGCTACACCTTC. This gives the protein CASSQEGDRGYGYTF.

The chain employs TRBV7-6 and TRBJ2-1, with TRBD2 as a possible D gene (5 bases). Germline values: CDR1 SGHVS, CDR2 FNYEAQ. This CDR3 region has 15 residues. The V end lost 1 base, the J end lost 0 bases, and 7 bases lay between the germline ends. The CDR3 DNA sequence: TGTGCCAGCAGCTTAGATGACTACTCCTACAATGAGCAGTTCTTC. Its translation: CASSLDDYSYNEQFF. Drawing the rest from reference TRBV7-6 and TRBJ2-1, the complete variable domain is GAGVSQSPRYKVTKRGQDVALRCDPISGHVSLYWYRQALGQGPEFLTYFNYEAQQDKSGLPNDRFSAERPEGSISTLTIQRTEQRDSAMYRCASSLDDYSYNEQFFGPGTRLTVL.

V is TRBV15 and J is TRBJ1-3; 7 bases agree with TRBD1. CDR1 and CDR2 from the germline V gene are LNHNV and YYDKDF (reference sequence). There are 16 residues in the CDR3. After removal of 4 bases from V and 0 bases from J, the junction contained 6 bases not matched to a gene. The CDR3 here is CATSTKTGSSGNTIYF. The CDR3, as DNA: TGTGCCACCAGCACGAAGACAGGGAGCTCTGGAAACACCATATATTTT.

The CDR3 bases are TGCGCCAGCAGCCTCGTGACACCGAGCTCCTACAATGAGCAGTTCTTC. Residues: CASSLVTPSSYNEQFF. This chain links TRBV4-1 with TRBJ2-1, with D unclear. Between the trimmed V and J ends, which lost 4 bases and 0 bases, there was a span of 13 bases. The CDR3 extends over 16 amino acids. Germline CDR1 MGHRA, CDR2 YSYEKL.

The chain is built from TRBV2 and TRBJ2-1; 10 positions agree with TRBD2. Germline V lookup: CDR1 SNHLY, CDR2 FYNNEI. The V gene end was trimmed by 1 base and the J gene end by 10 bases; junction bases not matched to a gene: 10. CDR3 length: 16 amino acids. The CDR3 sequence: CASSEDESGREQEQFF. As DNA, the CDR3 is TGTGCCAGCAGTGAAGACGAGAGCGGGAGGGAACAAGAGCAGTTCTTC.

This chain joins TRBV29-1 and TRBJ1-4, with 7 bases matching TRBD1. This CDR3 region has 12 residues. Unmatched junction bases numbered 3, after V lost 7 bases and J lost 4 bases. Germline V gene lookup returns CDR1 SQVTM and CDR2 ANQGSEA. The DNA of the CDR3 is TGCAGCGGGGGACAGATTAATGAAAAACTGTTTTTT. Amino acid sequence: CSGGQINEKLFF.

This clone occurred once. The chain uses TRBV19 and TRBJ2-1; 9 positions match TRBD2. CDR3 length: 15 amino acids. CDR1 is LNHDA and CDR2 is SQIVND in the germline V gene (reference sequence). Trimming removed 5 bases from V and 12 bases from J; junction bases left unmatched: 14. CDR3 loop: CASSGLGTSFLGQFF. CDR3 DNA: TGTGCCAGTAGTGGCCTCGGGACTAGCTTTCTGGGGCAGTTCTTC. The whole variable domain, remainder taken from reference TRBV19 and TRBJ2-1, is DGGITQSPKYLFRKEGQNVTLSCEQNLNHDAMYWYRQDPGQGLRLIYYSQIVNDFQKGDIAEGYSVSREKKESFPLTVTSAQKNPTAFYLCASSGLGTSFLGQFFGPGTRLTVL.

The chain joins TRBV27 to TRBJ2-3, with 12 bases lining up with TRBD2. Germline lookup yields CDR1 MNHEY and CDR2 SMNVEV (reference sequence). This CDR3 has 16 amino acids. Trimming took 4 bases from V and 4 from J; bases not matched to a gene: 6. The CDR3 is CASSSLLAGGPDTQYF. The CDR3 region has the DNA TGTGCCAGCAGTTCCTTACTAGCGGGAGGCCCAGATACGCAGTATTTT.

CDR3 amino acids: CASSSTGTGDYNEQFF. The CDR3, as DNA: TGTGCCAGCAGTTCAACCGGGACAGGGGATTACAATGAGCAGTTCTTC. V gene TRBV27 combines with J gene TRBJ2-1, with 10 bases that match TRBD1. The trim removed 4 bases at V and 4 bases at J, leaving 7 bases unmatched. Germline V CDR1 and CDR2: MNHEY, SMNVEV (reference sequence). The CDR3 loop spans 16 amino acids.

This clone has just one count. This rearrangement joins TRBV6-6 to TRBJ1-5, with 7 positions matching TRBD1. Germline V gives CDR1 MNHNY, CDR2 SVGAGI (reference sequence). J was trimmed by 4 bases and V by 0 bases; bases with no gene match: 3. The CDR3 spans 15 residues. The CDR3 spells CASSYSEQGNQPQHF. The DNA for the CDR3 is TGTGCCAGCAGTTACTCTGAACAGGGGAATCAGCCCCAGCATTTT.

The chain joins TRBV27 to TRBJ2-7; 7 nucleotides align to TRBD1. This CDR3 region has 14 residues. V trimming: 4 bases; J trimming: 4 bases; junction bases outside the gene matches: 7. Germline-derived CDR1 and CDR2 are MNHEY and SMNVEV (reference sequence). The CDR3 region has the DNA TGTGCCAGCAGTTGGGGACAGAGAATTTACGAGCAGTACTTC. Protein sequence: CASSWGQRIYEQYF.

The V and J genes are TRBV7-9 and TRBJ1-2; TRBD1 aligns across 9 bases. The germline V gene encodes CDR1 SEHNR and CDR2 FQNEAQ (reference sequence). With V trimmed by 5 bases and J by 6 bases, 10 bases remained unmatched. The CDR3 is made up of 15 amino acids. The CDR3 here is CASSPRRTGDHGYTF. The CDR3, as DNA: TGTGCCAGCAGCCCTAGAAGGACAGGGGATCATGGCTACACCTTC.

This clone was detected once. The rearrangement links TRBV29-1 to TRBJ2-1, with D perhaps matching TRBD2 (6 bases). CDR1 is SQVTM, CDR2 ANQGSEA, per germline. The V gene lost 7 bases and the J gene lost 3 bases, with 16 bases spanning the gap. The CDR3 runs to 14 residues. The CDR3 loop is CSAPGTSLYNEQFF. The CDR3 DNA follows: TGCAGCGCCCCCGGGACTTCTCTCTACAATGAGCAGTTCTTC.

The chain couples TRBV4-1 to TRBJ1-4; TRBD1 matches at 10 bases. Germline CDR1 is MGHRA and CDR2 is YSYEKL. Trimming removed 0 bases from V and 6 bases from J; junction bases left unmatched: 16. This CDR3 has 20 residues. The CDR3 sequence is CASSQEGPGQGILQDEKLFF. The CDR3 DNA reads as TGCGCCAGCAGCCAAGAGGGACCGGGACAGGGGATTTTGCAGGATGAAAAACTGTTTTTT.

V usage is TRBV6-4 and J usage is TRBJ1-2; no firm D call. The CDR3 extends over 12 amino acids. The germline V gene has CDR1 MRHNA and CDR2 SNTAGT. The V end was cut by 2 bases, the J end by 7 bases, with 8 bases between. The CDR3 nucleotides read TGTGCCAGCAGTGACCTAGGCACTGGCTACACCTTC. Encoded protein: CASSDLGTGYTF.

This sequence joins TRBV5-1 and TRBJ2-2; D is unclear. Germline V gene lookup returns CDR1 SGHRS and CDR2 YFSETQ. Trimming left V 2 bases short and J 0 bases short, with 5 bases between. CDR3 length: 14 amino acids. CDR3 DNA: TGCGCCAGCAGCTTAGCGACGAACACCGGGGAGCTGTTTTTT. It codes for CASSLATNTGELFF. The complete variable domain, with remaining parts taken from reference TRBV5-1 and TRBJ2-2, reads KAGVTQTPRYLIKTRGQQVTLSCSPISGHRSVSWYQQTPGQGLQFLFEYFSETQRNKGNFPGRFSGRQFSNSRSEMNVSTLELGDSALYLCASSLATNTGELFFGEGSRLTVL.

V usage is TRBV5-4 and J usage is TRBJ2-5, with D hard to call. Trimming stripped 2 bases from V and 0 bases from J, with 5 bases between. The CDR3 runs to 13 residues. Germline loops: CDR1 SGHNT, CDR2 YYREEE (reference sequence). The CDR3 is CASSFEYQETQYF. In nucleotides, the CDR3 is TGTGCCAGCAGCTTCGAGTACCAAGAGACCCAGTACTTC.

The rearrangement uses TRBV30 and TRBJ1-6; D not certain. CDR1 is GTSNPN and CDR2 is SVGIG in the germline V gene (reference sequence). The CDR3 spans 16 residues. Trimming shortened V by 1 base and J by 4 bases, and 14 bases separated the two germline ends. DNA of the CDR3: TGTGCCTGGAGTGAAAGGAGGGATTCGTATAATTCACCCCTCCACTTT. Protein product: CAWSERRDSYNSPLHF.